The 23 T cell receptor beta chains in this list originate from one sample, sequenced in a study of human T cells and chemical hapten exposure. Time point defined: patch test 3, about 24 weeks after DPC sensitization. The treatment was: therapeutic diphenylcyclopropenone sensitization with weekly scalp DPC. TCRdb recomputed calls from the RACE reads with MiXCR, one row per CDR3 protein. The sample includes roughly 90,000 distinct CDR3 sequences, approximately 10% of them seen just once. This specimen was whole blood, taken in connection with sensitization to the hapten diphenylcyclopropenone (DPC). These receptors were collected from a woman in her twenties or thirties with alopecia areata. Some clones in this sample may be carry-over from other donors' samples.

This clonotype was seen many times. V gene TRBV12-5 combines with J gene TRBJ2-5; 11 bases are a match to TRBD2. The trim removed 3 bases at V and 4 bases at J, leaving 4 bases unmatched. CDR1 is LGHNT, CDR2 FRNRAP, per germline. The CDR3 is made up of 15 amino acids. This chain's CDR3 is CASGFTSGRGETQYF. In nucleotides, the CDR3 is TGTGCTAGTGGTTTCACTAGCGGGAGAGGAGAGACCCAGTACTTC.

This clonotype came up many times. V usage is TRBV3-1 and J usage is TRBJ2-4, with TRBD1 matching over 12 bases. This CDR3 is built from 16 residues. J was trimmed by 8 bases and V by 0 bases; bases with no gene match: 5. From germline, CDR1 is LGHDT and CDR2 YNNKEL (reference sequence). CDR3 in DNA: TGTGCCAGCAGCCAAGATTGGGACAGGGGGCACTACATTCAGTACTTC. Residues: CASSQDWDRGHYIQYF.

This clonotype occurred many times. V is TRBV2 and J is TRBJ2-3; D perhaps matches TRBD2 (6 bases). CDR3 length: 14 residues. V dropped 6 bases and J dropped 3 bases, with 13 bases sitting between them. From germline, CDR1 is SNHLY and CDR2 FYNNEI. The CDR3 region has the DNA TGTGCCAGCAGAATGACTAGGGAAACAGATACGCAGTATTTT. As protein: CASRMTRETDTQYF.

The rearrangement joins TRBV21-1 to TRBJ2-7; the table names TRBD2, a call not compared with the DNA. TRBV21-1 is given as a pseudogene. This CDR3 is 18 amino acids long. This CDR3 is CASSKPTPGLAGVHEQYF. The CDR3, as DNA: TGTGCCAGCAGCAAACCCACCCCGGGACTAGCGGGAGTCCACGAGCAGTACTTC.

CDR3: CASIGRSSYNEQFF. For the CDR3, the DNA is TGTGCCAGCATTGGTAGGAGCTCCTACAATGAGCAGTTCTTC. V usage is TRBV12-3 or TRBV12-4 and J usage is TRBJ2-1; D remains unclear. The CDR3 spans 14 residues. Trimming shortened V by 7 bases and J by 0 bases, and 10 bases separated the two germline ends.

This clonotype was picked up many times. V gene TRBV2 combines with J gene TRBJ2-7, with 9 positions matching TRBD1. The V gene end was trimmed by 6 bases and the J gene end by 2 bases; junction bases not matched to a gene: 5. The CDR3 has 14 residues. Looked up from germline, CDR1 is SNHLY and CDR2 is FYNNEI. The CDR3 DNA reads TGTGCCAGCAGGTGGACAGGGGAGCCCTACGAGCAGTACGTC. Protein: CASRWTGEPYEQYV.

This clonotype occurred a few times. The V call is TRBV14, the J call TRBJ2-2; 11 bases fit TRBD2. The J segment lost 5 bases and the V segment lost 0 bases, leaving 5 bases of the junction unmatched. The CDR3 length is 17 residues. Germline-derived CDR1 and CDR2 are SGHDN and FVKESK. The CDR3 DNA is TGTGCCAGCAGCCAAGATGTACTAGCGGGAGATACCGGGGAGCTGTTTTTT. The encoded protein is CASSQDVLAGDTGELFF.

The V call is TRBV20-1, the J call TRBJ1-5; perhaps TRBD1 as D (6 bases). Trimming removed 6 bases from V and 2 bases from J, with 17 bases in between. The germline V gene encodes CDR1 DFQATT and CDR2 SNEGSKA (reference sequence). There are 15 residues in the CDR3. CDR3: CSAQRGEGGNQPQHF. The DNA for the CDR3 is TGCAGTGCCCAGAGGGGGGAGGGTGGCAATCAGCCCCAGCATTTT.

CDR3 sequence: CASTGPNTGELFF. In DNA, the CDR3 is TGTGCCAGCACAGGGCCGAACACCGGGGAGCTGTTTTTT. This chain links TRBV28 with TRBJ2-2; maybe TRBD1 (5 bases). CDR3 length: 13 residues. V lost 7 bases and J lost 0, with 6 bases in between. Germline assignment: CDR1 MDHEN and CDR2 SYDVKM.

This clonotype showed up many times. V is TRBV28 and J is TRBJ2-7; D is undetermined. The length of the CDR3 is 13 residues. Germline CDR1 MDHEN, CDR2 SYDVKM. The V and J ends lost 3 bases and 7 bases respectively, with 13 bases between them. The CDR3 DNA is TGTGCCAGCAGTTTTGCGCACACGCGAGAGCAGTACGTC. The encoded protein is CASSFAHTREQYV.

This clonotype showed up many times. The CDR3 protein is CASSLGQGNLYNEQFF. The CDR3 DNA sequence: TGCGCCAGCAGCTTGGGACAGGGAAATCTCTACAATGAGCAGTTCTTC. The gene calls are TRBV5-1 and TRBJ2-1; 7 positions match TRBD1. The CDR3 length is 16 residues. After removal of 0 bases from V and 3 bases from J, the junction contained 6 bases not matched to a gene. CDR1 and CDR2 (germline): SGHRS, YFSETQ.

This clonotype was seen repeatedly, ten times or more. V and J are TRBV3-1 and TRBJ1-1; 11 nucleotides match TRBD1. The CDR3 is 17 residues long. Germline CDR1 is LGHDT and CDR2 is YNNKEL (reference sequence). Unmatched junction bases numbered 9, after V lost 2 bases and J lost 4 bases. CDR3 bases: TGTGCCAGCAGCCAACTCCTACCCGGACAGGGGGCCACTGAAGCTTTCTTT. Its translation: CASSQLLPGQGATEAFF. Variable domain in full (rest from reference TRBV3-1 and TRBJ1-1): DTAVSQTPKYLVTQMGNDKSIKCEQNLGHDTMYWYKQDSKKFLKIMFSYNNKELIINETVPNRFSPKSPDKAHLNLHINSLELGDSAVYFCASSQLLPGQGATEAFFGQGTRLTVV.

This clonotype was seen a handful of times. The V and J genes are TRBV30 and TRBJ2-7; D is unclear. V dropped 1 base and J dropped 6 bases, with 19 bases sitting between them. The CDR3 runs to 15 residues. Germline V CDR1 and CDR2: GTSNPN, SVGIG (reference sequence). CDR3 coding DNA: TGTGCCTGGAGTGGTCAAGGCCCCAGTTTTCGCGAGCAGTACGTC. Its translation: CAWSGQGPSFREQYV.

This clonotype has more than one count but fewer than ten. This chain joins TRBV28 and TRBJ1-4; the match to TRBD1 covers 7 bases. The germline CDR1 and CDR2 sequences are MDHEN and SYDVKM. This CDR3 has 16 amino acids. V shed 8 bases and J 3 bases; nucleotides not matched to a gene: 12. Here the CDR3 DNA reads TGTGCCAGCGGATCAACAACAGGGGCCTCTAATGAAAAACTGTTTTTT. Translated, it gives CASGSTTGASNEKLFF.

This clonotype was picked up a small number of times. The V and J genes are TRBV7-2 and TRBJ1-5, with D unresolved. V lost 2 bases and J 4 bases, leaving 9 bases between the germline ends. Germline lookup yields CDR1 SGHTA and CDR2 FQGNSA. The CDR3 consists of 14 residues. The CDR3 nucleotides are TGTGCCAGCAGCTTAAGAGATGGAAATCAGCCCCAGCATTTT. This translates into CASSLRDGNQPQHF.

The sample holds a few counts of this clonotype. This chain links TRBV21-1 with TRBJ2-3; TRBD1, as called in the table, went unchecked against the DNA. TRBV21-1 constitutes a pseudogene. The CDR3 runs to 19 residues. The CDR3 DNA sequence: TGTGCCAGCAGCAGCCGAGTCAGTTATCGGATTCGCCCCACAGATACGCAGTATTTT. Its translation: CASSSRVSYRIRPTDTQYF.

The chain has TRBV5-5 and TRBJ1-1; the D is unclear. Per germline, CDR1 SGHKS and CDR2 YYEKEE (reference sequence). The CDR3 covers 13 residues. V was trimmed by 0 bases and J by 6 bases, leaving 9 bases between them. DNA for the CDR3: TGTGCCAGCAGCTTGGGGTTCGAGGCTGAAGCTTTCTTT. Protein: CASSLGFEAEAFF.

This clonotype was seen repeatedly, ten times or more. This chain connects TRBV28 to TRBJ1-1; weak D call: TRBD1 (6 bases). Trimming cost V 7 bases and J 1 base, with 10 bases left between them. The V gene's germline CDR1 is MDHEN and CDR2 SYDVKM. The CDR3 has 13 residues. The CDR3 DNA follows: TGTGCCAGCATGAGGGGGTCGAACACTGAAGCTTTCTTT. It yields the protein CASMRGSNTEAFF.

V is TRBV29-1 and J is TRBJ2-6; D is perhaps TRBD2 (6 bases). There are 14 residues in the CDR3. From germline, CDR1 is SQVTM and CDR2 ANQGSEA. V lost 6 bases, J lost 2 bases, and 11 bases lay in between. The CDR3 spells CSVAGGAGANVLTF. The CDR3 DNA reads TGCAGCGTCGCTGGAGGGGCTGGGGCCAACGTCCTGACTTTC.

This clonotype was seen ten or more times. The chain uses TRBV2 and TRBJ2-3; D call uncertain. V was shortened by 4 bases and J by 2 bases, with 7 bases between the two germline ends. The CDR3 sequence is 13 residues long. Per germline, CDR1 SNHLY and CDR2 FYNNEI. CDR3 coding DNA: TGTGCCAGCAGTGCTCCATTCACAGATACGCAGTATTTT. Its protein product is CASSAPFTDTQYF. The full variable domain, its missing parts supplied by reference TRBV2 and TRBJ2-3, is EPEVTQTPSHQVTQMGQEVILRCVPISNHLYFYWYRQILGQKVEFLVSFYNNEISEKSEIFDDQFSVERPDGSNFTLKIRSTKLEDSAMYFCASSAPFTDTQYFGPGTRLTVL.

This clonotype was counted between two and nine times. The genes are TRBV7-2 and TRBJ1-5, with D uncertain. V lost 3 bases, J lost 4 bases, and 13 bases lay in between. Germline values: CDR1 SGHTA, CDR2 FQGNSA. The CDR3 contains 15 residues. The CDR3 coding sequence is TGTGCCAGCAGCTTCTTGGGAGGAGGGAATCAGCCCCAGCATTTT. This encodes CASSFLGGGNQPQHF. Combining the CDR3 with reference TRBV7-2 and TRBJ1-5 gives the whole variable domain GAGVSQSPSNKVTEKGKDVELRCDPISGHTALYWYRQSLGQGLEFLIYFQGNSAPDKSGLPSDRFSAERTGGSVSTLTIQRTQQEDSAVYLCASSFLGGGNQPQHFGDGTRLSIL.

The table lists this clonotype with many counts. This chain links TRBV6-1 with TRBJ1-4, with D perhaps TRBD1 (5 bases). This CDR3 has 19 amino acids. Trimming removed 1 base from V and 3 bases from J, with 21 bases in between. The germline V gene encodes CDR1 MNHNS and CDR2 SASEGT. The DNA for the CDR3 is TGTGCCAGCAGTGAAGAAGCCCGACGGAGCTGGGGGGCTAATGAAAAACTGTTTTTT. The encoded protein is CASSEEARRSWGANEKLFF.

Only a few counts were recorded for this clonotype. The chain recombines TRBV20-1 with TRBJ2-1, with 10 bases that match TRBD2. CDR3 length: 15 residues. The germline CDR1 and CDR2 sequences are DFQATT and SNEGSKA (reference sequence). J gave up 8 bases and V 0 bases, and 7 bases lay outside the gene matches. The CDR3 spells CSARDPAGGFDEQFF. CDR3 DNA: TGCAGTGCTAGAGATCCAGCGGGAGGGTTTGATGAGCAGTTCTTC.